This TCR beta chain is from a study of shared clonotypes between healthy human individuals. A word on this clone: Antigen specificity is unknown.

Trimming took 0 bases from V and 3 from J; bases not matched to a gene: 2. Germline V gives CDR1 MGHRA, CDR2 YSYEKL. The CDR3 length is 14 residues. The naive CD8 fraction comprised CD45RO-negative cells positively selected for CCR7 and excluded terminally differentiated effector memory CD45RA+ cells. Study-level results: All-four-donor shared clonotypes had higher generation probabilities than non-shared clonotypes did.

The assay was immunoSEQ multiplex PCR, and TCRdb's table has in-frame clones only and misses some. Among roughly 590,000 clones listed, nearly 97% were seen once. Sequencing was carried out using naive CD8+ T cells sorted from blood. This chain connects TRBV4-1 to TRBJ2-7; 7 bases are a match to TRBD2. This TCR was sampled from a woman in her twenties or thirties in good health. The CDR3 reads CASSQEREGYEQYF. CDR3 bases: TGCGCCAGCAGCCAAGAAAGGGAGGGCTACGAGCAGTACTTC.